This T cell receptor beta chain was retrieved from a study of metastatic and nonmetastatic thyroid tumors. On the study more broadly: Blood and tumor or nodule tissue repertoires from malignant and benign thyroid patients were compared.

None of the patients had undergone any treatment ahead of thyroid surgery. In germline, CDR1 is DFQATT, CDR2 SNEGSKA (reference sequence). Trimming cost V 4 bases and J 0 bases, with 14 bases left between them. The CDR3 runs to 15 residues. Findings of the study overall: A significant increase in TCR beta diversity was reportedly seen in malignant thyroid tumors relative to benign nodules, in blood and tumor.

Authors' analysis steps: The study's classifier, a distant-metastasis tool for papillary thyroid cancer, was built using CDR3 differences across clinicopathological groups. With MiXCR, TCRdb called clones anew from the PCR reads. TCRdb's processing, not the study's, gives the V and J calls here. The sample shows about 21,000 clones, roughly 29% of them seen only once. Comments on this clone: Its antigen is as yet unknown.

This chain joins TRBV20-1 and TRBJ2-3; D unclear. The receptor was derived from a female donor with papillary thyroid cancer or a benign thyroid nodule (not recorded which). Some clones in this sample may be carry-over from other donors' samples. Sequencing was carried out using blood. The CDR3 DNA reads TGCAGTGCTATTCCCCCGTCGATTAGCACAGATACGCAGTATTTT. Translated: CSAIPPSISTDTQYF.